This T cell receptor (beta chain) was identified in a study of T cell repertoires in cytomegalovirus infection. Study-wide context: Recently identified HLA-C-restricted CMV epitopes were used, and well-studied HLA-B-restricted CMV epitopes were used as well.

This clonotype was recorded many times. Its specificity is not known. TCRdb re-called the reads with MiXCR, one entry per CDR3 protein. Here the sample spans 450,000 to 600,000 distinct CDR3 sequences, 25% to 35% being singletons. V shed 4 bases and J shed 8 bases, with 12 bases lying between them. The CDR3 extends over 12 amino acids. Germline loops: CDR1 SGHNT, CDR2 YYREEE (reference sequence). This material consisted of cultured PBMCs, taken from culture after CMV antigen stimulation. The rearrangement joins TRBV5-4 to TRBJ1-2, with D hard to call. This TCR came from a human donor in good health (CMV status not recorded). Some clones in this sample may be carry-over from other donors' samples. CDR3 in amino acids: CASSPLTGGYTF. Here the CDR3 DNA reads TGTGCCAGCAGCCCCCTGACTGGGGGCTACACCTTC.